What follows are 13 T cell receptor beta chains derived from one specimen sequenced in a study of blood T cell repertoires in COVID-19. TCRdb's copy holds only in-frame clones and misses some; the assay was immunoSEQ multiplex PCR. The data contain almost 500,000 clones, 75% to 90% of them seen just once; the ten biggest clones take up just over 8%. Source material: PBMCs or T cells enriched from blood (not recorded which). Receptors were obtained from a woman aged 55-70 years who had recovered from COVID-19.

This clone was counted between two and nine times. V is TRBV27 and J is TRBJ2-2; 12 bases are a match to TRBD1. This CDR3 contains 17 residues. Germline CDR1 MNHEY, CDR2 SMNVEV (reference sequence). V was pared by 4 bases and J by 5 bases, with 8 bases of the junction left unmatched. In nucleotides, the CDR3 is TGTGCCAGCAGTTCGGGACAGGGGGCTTCGTGGACCGGGGAGCTGTTTTTT. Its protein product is CASSSGQGASWTGELFF.

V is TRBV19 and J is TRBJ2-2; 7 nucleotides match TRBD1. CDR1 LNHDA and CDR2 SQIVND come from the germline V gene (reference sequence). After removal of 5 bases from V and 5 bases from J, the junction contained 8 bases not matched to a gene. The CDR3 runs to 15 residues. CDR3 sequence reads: CASSPGDRPTGELFF. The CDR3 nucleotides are TGTGCCAGTAGTCCTGGGGACAGACCTACCGGGGAGCTGTTTTTT.

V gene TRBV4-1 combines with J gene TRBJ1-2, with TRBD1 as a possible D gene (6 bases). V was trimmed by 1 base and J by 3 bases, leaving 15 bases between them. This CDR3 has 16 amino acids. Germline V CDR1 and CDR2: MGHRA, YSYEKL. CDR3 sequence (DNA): TGCGCCAGCAGCCAAGCAAAGGACAGCTCTTACTATGGCTACACCTTC. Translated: CASSQAKDSSYYGYTF.

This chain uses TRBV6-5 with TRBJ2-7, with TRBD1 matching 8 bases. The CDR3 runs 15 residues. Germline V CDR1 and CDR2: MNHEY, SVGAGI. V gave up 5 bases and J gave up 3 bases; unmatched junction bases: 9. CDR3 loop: CASSRQGSGYYEQYV. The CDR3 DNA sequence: TGTGCCAGCAGTAGACAGGGGTCGGGATACTACGAGCAGTACGTC.

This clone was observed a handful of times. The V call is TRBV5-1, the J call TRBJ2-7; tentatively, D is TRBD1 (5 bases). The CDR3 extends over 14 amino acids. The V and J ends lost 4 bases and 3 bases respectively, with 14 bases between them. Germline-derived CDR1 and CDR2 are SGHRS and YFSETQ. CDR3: CASSGGATDYEQYF. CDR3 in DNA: TGCGCCAGCAGCGGCGGCGCGACAGACTACGAGCAGTACTTC.

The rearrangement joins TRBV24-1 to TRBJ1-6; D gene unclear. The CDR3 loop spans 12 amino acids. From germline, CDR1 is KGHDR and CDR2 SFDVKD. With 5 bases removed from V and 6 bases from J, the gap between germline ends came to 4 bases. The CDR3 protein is CATSAGNSPLHF. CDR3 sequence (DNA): TGTGCCACCAGTGCCGGTAATTCACCCCTCCACTTT.

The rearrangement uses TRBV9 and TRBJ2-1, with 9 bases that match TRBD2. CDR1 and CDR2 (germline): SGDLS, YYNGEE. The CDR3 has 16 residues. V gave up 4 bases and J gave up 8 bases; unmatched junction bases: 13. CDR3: CASSPRGASGADEQFF. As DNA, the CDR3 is TGTGCCAGCAGCCCCCGGGGGGCTAGCGGGGCGGATGAGCAGTTCTTC.

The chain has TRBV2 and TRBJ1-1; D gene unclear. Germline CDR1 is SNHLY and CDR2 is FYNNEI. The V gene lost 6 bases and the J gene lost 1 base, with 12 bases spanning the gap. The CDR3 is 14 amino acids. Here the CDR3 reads CASSFLGENTEAFF. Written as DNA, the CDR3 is TGTGCCAGCAGCTTTCTCGGGGAGAACACTGAAGCTTTCTTT.

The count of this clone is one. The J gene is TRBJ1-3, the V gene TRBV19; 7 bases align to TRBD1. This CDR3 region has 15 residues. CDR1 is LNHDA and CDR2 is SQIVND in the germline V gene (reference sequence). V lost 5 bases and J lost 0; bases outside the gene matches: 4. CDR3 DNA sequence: TGTGCCAGTAGTCCGTGGGACAGCTCTGGAAACACCATATATTTT. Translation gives CASSPWDSSGNTIYF.

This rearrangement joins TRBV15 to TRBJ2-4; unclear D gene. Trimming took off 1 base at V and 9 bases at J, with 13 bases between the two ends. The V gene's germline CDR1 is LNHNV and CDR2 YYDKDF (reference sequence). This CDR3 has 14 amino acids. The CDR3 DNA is TGTGCCACCAGCAGAGTTGAAGTTTCGAGCATTCAGTACTTC. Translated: CATSRVEVSSIQYF. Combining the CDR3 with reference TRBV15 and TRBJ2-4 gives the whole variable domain DAMVIQNPRYQVTQFGKPVTLSCSQTLNHNVMYWYQQKSSQAPKLLFHYYDKDFNNEADTPDNFQSRRPNTSFCFLDIRSPGLGDTAMYLCATSRVEVSSIQYFGAGTRLSVL.

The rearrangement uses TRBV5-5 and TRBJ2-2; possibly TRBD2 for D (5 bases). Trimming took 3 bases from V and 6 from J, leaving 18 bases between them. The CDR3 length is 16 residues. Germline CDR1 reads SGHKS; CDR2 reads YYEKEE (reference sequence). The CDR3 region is CASSYPQVNGAGELFF. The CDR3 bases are TGTGCCAGCAGCTACCCCCAAGTGAACGGGGCCGGGGAGCTGTTTTTT.

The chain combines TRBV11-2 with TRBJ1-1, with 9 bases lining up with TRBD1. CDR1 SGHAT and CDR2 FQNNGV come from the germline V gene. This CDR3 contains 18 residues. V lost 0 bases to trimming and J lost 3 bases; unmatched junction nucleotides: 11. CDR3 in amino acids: CASSLDPRGTGMYTEAFF. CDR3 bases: TGTGCCAGCAGCTTAGATCCCAGGGGGACAGGGATGTACACTGAAGCTTTCTTT.

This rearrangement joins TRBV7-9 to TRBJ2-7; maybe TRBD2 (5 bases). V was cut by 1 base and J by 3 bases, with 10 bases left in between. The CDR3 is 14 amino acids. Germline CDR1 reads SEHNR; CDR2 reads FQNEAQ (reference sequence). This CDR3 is CASSLDTGYYEQYF. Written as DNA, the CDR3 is TGTGCCAGCAGCTTAGATACGGGATACTACGAGCAGTACTTC.